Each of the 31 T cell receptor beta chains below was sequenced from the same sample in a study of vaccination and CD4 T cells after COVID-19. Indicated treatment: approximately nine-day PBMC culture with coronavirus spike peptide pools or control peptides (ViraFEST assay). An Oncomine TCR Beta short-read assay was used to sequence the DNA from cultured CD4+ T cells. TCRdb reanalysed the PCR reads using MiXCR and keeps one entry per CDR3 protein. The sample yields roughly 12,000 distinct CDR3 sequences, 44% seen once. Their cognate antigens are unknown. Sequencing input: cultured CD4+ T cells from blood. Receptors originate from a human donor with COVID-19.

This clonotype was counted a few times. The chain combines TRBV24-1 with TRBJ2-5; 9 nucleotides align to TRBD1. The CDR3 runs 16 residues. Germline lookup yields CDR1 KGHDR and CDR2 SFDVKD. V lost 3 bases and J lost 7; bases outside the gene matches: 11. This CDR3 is CATSDADRGPAATQYF. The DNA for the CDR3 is TGTGCCACCAGTGATGCGGACAGGGGTCCAGCCGCGACCCAGTACTTC.

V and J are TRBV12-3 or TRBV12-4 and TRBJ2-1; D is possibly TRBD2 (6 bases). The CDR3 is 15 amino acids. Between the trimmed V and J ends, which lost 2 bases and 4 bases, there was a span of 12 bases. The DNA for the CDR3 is TGTGCCAGCAGTTTATTGGCGGGGACTTACAATGAGCAGTTCTTC. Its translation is CASSLLAGTYNEQFF.

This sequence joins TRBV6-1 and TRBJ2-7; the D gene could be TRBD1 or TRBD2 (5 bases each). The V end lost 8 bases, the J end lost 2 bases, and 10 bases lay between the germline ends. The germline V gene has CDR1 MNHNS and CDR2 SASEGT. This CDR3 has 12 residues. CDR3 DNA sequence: TGTGCCAGCTCGAGGGGACCCTACGAGCAGTACTTC. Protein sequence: CASSRGPYEQYF.

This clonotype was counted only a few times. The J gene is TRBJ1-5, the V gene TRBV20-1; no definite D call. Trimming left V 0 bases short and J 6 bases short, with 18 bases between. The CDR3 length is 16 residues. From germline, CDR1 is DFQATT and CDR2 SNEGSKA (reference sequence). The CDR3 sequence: CSARDSGSHIVQPQHF. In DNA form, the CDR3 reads TGCAGTGCTAGAGATTCTGGCAGCCATATAGTTCAGCCCCAGCATTTT.

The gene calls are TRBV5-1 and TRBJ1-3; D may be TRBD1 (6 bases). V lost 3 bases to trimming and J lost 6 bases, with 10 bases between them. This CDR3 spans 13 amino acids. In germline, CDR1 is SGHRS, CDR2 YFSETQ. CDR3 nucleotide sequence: TGCGCCAGCAGCTGGAGGGGGGAAAACACCATATATTTT. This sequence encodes CASSWRGENTIYF. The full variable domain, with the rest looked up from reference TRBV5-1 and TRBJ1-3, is KAGVTQTPRYLIKTRGQQVTLSCSPISGHRSVSWYQQTPGQGLQFLFEYFSETQRNKGNFPGRFSGRQFSNSRSEMNVSTLELGDSALYLCASSWRGENTIYFGEGSWLTVV.

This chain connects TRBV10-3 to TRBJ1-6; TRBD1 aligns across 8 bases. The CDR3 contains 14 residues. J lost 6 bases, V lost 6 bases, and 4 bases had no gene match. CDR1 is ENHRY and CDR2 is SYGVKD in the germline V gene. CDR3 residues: CAIRSGTGNSPLHF. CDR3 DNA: TGTGCCATCAGATCCGGGACAGGTAATTCACCCCTCCACTTT.

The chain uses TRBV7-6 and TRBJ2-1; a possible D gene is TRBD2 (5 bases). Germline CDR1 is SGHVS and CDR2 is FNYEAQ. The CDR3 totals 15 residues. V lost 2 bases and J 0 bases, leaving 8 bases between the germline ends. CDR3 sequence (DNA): TGTGCCAGCAGCTTATTAAGCGGCTCCTACAATGAGCAGTTCTTC. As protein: CASSLLSGSYNEQFF.

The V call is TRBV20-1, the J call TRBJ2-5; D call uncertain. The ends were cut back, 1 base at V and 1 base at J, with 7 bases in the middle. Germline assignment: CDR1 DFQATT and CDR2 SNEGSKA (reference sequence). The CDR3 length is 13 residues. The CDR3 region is CSARVNSQETQYF. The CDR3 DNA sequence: TGCAGTGCTAGAGTCAACAGCCAAGAGACCCAGTACTTC.

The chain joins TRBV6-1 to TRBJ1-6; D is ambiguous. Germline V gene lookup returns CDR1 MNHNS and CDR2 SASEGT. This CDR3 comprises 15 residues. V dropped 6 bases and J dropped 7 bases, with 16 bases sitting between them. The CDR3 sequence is CASREQWLLNSPLHF. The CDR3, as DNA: TGTGCCAGCAGGGAACAGTGGCTCTTAAATTCACCCCTCCACTTT.

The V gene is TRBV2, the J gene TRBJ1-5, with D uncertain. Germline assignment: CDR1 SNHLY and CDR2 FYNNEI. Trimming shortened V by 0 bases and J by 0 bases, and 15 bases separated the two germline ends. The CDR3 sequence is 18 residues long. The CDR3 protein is CASSEALGSFYSNQPQHF. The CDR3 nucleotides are TGTGCCAGCAGTGAAGCGCTAGGCAGTTTCTATAGCAATCAGCCCCAGCATTTT.

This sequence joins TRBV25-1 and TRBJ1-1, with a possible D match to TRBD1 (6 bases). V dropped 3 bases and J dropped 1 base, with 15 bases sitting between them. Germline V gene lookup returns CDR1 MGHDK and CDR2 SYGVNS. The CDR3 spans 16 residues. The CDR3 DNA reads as TGTGCCAGCAGTGACCTACAGGGTCGGGCGAACACTGAAGCTTTCTTT. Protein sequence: CASSDLQGRANTEAFF.

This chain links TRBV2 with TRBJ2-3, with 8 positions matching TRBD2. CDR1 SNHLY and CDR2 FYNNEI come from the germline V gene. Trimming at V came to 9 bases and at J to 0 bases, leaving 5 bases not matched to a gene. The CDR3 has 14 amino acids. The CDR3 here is CASRERGSTDTQYF. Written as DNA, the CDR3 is TGTGCCAGTCGGGAGCGGGGGAGCACAGATACGCAGTATTTT.

In DNA form, the CDR3 reads TGTGCCAGCAGCTTGACAGGGGGCTCCTACGAGCAGTACTTC. Translated: CASSLTGGSYEQYF. The rearrangement links TRBV7-8 to TRBJ2-7, with 9 bases fitting TRBD1. Germline loops: CDR1 SGHVS, CDR2 FQNEAQ. The CDR3 loop spans 14 amino acids. The ends lost 3 bases at V and 0 bases at J; junction bases unmatched: 0.

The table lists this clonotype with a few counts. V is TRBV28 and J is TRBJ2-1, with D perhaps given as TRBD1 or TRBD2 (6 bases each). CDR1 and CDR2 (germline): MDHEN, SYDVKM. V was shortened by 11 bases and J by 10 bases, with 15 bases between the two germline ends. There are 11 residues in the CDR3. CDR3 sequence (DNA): TGTGCCTCCCAGAGGGGGGTAGAGCAGTTCTTC. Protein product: CASQRGVEQFF.

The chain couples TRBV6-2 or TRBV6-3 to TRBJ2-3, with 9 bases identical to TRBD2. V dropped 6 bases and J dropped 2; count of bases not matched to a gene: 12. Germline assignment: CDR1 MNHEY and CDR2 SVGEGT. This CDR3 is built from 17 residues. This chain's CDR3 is CASSQSTGGGATDTQYF. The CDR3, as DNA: TGTGCCAGCAGCCAAAGTACGGGCGGGGGGGCCACAGATACGCAGTATTTT.

CDR3: CASSQDRRASSGGWHEQFF. CDR3 coding DNA: TGTGCCAGCAGCCAAGATCGTAGGGCGTCTAGCGGGGGTTGGCATGAGCAGTTCTTC. The chain has TRBV4-2 and TRBJ2-1, with 10 bases lining up with TRBD2. V dropped 0 bases and J dropped 8; count of bases not matched to a gene: 16. This CDR3 comprises 19 residues. CDR1 is LGHNA, CDR2 YNFKEQ, per germline.

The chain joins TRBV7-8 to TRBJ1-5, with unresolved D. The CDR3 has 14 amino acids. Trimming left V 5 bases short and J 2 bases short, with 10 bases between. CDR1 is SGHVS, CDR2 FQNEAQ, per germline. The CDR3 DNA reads TGTGCCAGCAGCCCAAGTAGTGGCAATCAGCCCCAGCATTTT. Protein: CASSPSSGNQPQHF. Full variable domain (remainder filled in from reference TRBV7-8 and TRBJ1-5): GAGVSQSPRYKVAKRGQDVALRCDPISGHVSLFWYQQALGQGPEFLTYFQNEAQLDKSGLPSDRFFAERPEGSVSTLKIQRTQQEDSAVYLCASSPSSGNQPQHFGDGTRLSIL.

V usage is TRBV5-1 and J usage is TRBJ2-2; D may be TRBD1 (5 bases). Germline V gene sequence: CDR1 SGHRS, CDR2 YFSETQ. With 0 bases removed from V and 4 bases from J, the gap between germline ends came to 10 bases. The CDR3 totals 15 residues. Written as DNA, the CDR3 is TGCGCCAGCAGCTTGGAGGGGTTCGGCACCGGGGAGCTGTTTTTT. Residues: CASSLEGFGTGELFF. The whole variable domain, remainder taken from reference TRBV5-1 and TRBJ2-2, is KAGVTQTPRYLIKTRGQQVTLSCSPISGHRSVSWYQQTPGQGLQFLFEYFSETQRNKGNFPGRFSGRQFSNSRSEMNVSTLELGDSALYLCASSLEGFGTGELFFGEGSRLTVL.

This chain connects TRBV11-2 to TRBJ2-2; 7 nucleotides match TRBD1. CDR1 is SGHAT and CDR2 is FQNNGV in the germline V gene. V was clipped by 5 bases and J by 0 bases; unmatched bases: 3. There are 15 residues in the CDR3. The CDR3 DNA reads TGTGCCAGCAGCCCCGGGACAGCGAACACCGGGGAGCTGTTTTTT. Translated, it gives CASSPGTANTGELFF.

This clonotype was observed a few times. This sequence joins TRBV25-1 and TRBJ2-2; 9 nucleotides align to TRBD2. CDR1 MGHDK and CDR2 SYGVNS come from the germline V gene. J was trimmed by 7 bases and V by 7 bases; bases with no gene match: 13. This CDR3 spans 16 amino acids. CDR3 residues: CASNPRGGVSDGELFF. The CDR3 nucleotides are TGTGCCAGCAATCCCCGCGGGGGGGTGAGTGACGGGGAGCTGTTTTTT.

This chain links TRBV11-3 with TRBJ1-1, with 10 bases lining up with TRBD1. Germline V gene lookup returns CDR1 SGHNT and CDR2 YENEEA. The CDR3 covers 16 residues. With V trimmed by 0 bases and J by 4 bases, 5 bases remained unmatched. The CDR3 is CASSLDDWTGGTEAFF. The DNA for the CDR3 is TGTGCCAGCAGCTTAGACGATTGGACAGGGGGCACTGAAGCTTTCTTT.

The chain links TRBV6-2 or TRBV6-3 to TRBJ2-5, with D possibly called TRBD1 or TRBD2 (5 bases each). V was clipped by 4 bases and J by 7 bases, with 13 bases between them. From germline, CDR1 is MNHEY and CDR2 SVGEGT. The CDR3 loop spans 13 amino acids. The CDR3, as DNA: TGTGCCAGCAGTTCCGGGGCAATCGGGACCCAGTACTTC. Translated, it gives CASSSGAIGTQYF.

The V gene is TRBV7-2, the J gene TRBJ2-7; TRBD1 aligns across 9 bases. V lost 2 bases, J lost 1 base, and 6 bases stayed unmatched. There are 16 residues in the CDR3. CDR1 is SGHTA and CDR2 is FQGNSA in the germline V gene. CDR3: CASSLHLGQGSYEQYF. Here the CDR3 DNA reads TGTGCCAGCAGCTTACATCTGGGACAGGGTTCCTACGAGCAGTACTTC.

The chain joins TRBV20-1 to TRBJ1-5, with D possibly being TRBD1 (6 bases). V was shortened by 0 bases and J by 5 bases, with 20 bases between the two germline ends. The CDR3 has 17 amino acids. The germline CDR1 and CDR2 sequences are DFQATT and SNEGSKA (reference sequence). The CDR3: CSARDGVGAYEDQPQHF. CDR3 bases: TGCAGTGCTAGAGATGGGGTGGGGGCGTACGAAGATCAGCCCCAGCATTTT.

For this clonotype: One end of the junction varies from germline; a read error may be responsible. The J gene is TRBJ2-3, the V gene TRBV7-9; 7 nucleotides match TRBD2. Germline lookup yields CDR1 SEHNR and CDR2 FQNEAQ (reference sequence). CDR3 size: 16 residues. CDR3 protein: CASSLVGGGDTDTQYF. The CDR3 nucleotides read TGCGCCAGCAGCTTGGTGGGCGGGGGAGACACAGATACGCAGTATTTT.

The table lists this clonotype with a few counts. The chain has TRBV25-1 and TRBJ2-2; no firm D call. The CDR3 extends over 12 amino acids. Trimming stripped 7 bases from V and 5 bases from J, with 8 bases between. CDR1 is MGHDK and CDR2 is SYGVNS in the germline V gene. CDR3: CASNLGTGELFF. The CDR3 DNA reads TGTGCCAGCAATCTGGGGACCGGGGAGCTGTTTTTT.

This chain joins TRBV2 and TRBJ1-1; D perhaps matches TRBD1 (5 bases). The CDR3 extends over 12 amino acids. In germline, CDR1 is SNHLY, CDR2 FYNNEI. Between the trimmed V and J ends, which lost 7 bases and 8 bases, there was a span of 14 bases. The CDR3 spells CASIPGRGEAFF. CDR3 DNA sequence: TGTGCCAGCATTCCAGGGCGGGGAGAAGCTTTCTTT.

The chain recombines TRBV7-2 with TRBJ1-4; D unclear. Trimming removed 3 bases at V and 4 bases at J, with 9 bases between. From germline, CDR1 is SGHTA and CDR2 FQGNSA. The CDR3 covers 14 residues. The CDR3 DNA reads TGTGCCAGCAGCTTGACTGGGAATAATGAAAAACTGTTTTTT. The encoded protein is CASSLTGNNEKLFF. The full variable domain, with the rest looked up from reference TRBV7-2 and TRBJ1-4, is GAGVSQSPSNKVTEKGKDVELRCDPISGHTALYWYRQSLGQGLEFLIYFQGNSAPDKSGLPSDRFSAERTGGSVSTLTIQRTQQEDSAVYLCASSLTGNNEKLFFGSGTQLSVL.

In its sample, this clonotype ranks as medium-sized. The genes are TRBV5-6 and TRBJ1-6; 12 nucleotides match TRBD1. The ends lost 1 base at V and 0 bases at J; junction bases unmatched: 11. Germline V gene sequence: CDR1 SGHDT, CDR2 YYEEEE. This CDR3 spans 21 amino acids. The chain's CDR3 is CASSLYPGTGGPSSYNSPLHF. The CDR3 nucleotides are TGTGCCAGCAGCTTGTACCCCGGGACAGGGGGCCCCAGCTCCTATAATTCACCCCTCCACTTT.

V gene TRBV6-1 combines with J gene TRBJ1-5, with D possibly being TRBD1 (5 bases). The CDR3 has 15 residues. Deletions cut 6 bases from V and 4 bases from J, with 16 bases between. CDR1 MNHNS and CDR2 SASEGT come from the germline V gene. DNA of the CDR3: TGTGCCAGCAGGAAACAGGATGGGGCAAATCAGCCCCAGCATTTT. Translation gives CASRKQDGANQPQHF.

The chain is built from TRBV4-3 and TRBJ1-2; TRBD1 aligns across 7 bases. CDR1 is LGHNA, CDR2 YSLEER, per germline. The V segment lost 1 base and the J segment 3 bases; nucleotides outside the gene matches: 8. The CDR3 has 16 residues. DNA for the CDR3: TGCGCCAGCAGCCAAGTATCTGGCAGGGGGGACTATGGCTACACCTTC. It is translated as CASSQVSGRGDYGYTF.